The 6 T cell receptor beta chains given below trace back to one sample, sequenced in a study of shared clonotypes between healthy human individuals. TCRdb's table, derived via immunoSEQ multiplex PCR, lists solely in-frame clones and lacks some. The repertoire holds about 980,000 clones, more than 75% seen once, with about 1.5% in the top ten. Sequenced input: memory CD4+ T cells sorted from blood. The subset was: CD45RA-negative fraction. Receptors originate from a man between 18 and 35 years old in good health.

In its sample, this clone was seen many times. The chain employs TRBV7-9 and TRBJ2-2; maybe TRBD2 (6 bases). Trimming left V 3 bases short and J 4 bases short, with 12 bases between. The germline V gene encodes CDR1 SEHNR and CDR2 FQNEAQ (reference sequence). This CDR3 has 15 residues. The CDR3 sequence is CASSLGGIPTGELFF. CDR3 bases: TGTGCCAGCAGCTTGGGCGGGATTCCCACCGGGGAGCTGTTTTTT.

The CDR3 loop reads CASSQGGQLNTEAFF. The CDR3 nucleotides are TGCGCCAGCAGCCAAGGGGGCCAGCTGAACACTGAAGCTTTCTTT. The V and J genes are TRBV4-3 and TRBJ1-1; TRBD1 might be the D (5 bases). Germline loops: CDR1 LGHNA, CDR2 YSLEER. The ends were cut back, 1 base at V and 0 bases at J, with 9 bases in the middle. This CDR3 has 15 amino acids.

This clone was seen at least ten times. This chain connects TRBV5-6 to TRBJ2-3, with no clear D. The CDR3 length is 12 residues. V was trimmed by 4 bases and J by 11 bases, leaving 14 bases between them. Germline CDR1 SGHDT, CDR2 YYEEEE. The CDR3 nucleotides read TGTGCCAGCAGCGAATTGGGAAATGGGCAGTATTTT. Amino acid sequence: CASSELGNGQYF.

The chain joins TRBV4-1 to TRBJ1-1; D is uncertain. Germline CDR1 is MGHRA and CDR2 is YSYEKL. The CDR3 runs 13 residues. With 1 base removed from V and 5 bases from J, the gap between germline ends came to 8 bases. The CDR3 region is CASSQVPGTEAFF. For the CDR3, the DNA is TGCGCCAGCAGCCAAGTCCCGGGGACTGAAGCTTTCTTT.

Turning to this clone: The sample has other DNA sequences that encode this CDR3 too. The chain has TRBV18 and TRBJ1-1; 9 bases are shared with TRBD1. CDR3 length equals 14 residues. Trimming took 2 bases from V and 4 from J; bases not matched to a gene: 2. The V gene's germline CDR1 is KGHSH and CDR2 LQKENI. CDR3 in amino acids: CASSPGQGITEAFF. The CDR3 region has the DNA TGTGCCAGCTCACCAGGACAGGGGATCACTGAAGCTTTCTTT.

The chain couples TRBV30 to TRBJ2-7; TRBD2 aligns across 9 bases. Germline V gives CDR1 GTSNPN, CDR2 SVGIG (reference sequence). With 3 bases clipped from V and 4 bases from J, the junction kept 31 bases outside the gene matches. This CDR3 spans 22 amino acids. The CDR3 loop reads CAWSVIRGTGVIRSGSLYEQYF. In nucleotides, the CDR3 is TGTGCCTGGAGCGTCATCCGGGGTACAGGGGTGATTCGTAGCGGGAGTTTGTACGAGCAGTACTTC.